Listed here are 2 T cell receptor beta chains from one sample, sequenced in a study of T cells in localized non-small cell lung cancer. Clones were sequenced by immunoSEQ multiplex PCR, and TCRdb holds only the in-frame ones, with some missing. The sample records under 95,000 clones, 70% to 90% being singletons. The starting material was peripheral blood, obtained before any cancer treatment. Every receptor here comes from a female donor aged 60 or older with stage I lung adenocarcinoma.

This sequence joins TRBV15 and TRBJ1-1; D uncertain. The CDR3 totals 18 residues. In germline, CDR1 is LNHNV, CDR2 YYDKDF (reference sequence). V lost 0 bases and J lost 4, with 21 bases in between. The CDR3 DNA reads TGTGCCACCAGCAGAGATAGTCCCGGGCCATCCGGAACCACTGAAGCTTTCTTT. This sequence encodes CATSRDSPGPSGTTEAFF.

The chain joins TRBV2 to TRBJ1-3; TRBD1 aligns across 7 bases. V lost 1 base and J lost 0; bases outside the gene matches: 6. CDR1 and CDR2 (germline): SNHLY, FYNNEI. This CDR3 contains 17 residues. The CDR3 nucleotides are TGTGCCAGCAGTGAAGAAGGGACAGTGCTCTCTGGAAACACCATATATTTT. Amino acid sequence: CASSEEGTVLSGNTIYF.